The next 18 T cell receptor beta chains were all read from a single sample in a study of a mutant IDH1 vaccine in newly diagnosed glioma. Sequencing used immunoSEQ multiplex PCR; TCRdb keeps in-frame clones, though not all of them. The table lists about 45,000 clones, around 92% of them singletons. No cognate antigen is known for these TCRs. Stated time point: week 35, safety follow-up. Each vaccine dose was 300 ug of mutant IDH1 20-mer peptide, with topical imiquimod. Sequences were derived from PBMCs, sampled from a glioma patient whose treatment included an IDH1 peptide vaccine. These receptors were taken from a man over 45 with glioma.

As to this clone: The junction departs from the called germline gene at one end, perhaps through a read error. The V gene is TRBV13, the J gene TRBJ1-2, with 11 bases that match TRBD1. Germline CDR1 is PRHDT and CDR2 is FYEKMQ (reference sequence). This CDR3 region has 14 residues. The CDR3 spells CASSKTGTGGSIAF. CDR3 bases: TGTGCCAGCAGCAAAACAGGGACAGGGGGTTCGATTGCCTTC.

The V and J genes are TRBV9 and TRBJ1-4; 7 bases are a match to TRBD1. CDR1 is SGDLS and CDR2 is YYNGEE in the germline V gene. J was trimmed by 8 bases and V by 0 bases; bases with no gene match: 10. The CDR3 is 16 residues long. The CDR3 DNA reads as TGTGCCAGCAGCGTAGCTCTGCAGGGGGTTGGGGAAAAACTGTTTTTT. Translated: CASSVALQGVGEKLFF.

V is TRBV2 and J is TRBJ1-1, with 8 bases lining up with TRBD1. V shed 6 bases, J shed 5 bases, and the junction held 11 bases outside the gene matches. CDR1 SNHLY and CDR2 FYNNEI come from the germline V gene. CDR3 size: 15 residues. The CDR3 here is CASRGQGVYRTEAFF. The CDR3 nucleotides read TGTGCCAGCAGAGGACAGGGAGTTTATAGGACTGAAGCTTTCTTT.

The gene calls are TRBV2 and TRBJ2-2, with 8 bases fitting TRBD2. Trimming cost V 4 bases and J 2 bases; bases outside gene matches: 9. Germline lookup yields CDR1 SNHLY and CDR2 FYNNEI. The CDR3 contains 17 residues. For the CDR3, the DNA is TGTGCCAGCAGTGGAGAAAAGCGGGGGCCTAACACCGGGGAGCTGTTTTTT. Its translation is CASSGEKRGPNTGELFF.

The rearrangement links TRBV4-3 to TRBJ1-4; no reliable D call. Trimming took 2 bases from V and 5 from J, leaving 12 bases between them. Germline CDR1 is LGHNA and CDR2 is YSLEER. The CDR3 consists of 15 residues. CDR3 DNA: TGCGCCAGCAGCCAAAAGAAGGCAGTAAATGAAAAACTGTTTTTT. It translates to CASSQKKAVNEKLFF.

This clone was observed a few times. In nucleotides, the CDR3 is TGTGCCAGCAGCGTCCAGGGGTCGGAAAAACTGTTTTTT. Amino acids: CASSVQGSEKLFF. The V gene is TRBV9, the J gene TRBJ1-4; possible D gene TRBD1, 6 bases. Germline values: CDR1 SGDLS, CDR2 YYNGEE. Trimming pared 2 bases from V and 8 bases from J, leaving 10 bases between. The CDR3 has 13 amino acids.

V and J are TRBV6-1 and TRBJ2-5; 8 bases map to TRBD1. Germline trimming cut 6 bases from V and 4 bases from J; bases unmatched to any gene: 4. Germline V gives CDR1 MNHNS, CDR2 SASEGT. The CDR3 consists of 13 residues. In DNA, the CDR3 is TGTGCCAGCAGAGACAGGGGAAGAGAGACCCAGTACTTC. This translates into CASRDRGRETQYF.

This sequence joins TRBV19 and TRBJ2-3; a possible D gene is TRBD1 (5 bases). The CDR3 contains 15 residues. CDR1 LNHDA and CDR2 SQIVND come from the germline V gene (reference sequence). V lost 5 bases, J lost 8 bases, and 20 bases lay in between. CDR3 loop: CASSDGPNRTPTQYF. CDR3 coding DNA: TGTGCCAGTAGTGACGGGCCAAATAGGACACCTACGCAGTATTTT.

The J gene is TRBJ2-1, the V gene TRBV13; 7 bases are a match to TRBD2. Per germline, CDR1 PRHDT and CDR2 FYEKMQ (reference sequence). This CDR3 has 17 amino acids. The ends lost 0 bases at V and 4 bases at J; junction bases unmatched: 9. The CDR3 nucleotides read TGTGCCAGCAGCTTAGGCGGACTAGACCCGCGGTACAATGAGCAGTTCTTC. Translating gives CASSLGGLDPRYNEQFF.

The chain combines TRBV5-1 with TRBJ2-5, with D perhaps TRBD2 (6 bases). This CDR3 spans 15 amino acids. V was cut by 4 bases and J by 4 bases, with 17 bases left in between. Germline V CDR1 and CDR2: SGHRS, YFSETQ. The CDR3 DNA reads TGCGCCAGCAGCCCCACCACGGGGGTATCAGAGACCCAGTACTTC. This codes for CASSPTTGVSETQYF.

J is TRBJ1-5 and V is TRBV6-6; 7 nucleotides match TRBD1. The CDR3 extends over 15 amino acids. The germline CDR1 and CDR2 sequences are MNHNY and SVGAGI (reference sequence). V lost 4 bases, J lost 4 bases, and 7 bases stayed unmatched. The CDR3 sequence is CASSFRDSLNQPQHF. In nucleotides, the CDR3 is TGTGCCAGCAGTTTTCGGGACAGCCTAAATCAGCCCCAGCATTTT.

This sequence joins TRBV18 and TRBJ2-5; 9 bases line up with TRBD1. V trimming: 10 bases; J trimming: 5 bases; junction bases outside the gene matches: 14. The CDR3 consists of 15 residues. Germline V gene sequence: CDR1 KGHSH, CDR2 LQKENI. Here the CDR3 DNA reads TGTGCCACCGCGAGGGACAGGGCAGAGTTGGAGACCCAGTACTTC. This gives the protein CATARDRAELETQYF.

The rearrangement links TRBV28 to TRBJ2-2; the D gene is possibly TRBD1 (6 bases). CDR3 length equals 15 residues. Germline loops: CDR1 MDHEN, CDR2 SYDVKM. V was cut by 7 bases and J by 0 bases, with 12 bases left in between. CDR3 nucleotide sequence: TGTGCCAGCAAGGCCGGACAGACGAACACCGGGGAGCTGTTTTTT. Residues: CASKAGQTNTGELFF.

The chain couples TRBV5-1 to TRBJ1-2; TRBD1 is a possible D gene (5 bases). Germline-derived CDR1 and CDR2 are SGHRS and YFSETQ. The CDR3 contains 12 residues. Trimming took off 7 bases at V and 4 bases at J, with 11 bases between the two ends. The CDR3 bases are TGCGCCAGCTCCGGGACTGGCTATGGCTACACCTTC. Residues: CASSGTGYGYTF.

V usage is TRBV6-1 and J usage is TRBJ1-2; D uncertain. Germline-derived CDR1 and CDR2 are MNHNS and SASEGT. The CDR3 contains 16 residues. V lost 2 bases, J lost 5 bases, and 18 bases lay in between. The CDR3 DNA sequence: TGTGCCAGCAGTGAAAGGCAGGCATTTATCCGTTATGGCTACACCTTC. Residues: CASSERQAFIRYGYTF.

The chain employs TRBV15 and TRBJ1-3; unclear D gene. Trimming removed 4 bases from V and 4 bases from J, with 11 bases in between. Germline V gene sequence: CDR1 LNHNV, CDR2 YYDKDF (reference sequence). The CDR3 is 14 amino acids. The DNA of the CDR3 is TGTGCCACCAGCAACCGAGTGGAGGGAAACACCATATATTTT. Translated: CATSNRVEGNTIYF.

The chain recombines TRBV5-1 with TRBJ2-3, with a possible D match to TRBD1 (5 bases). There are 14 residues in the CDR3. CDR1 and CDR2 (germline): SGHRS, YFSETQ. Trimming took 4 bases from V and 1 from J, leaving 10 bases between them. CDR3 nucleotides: TGCGCCAGCAGCCGAACGACAGGCACAGATACGCAGTATTTT. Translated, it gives CASSRTTGTDTQYF.

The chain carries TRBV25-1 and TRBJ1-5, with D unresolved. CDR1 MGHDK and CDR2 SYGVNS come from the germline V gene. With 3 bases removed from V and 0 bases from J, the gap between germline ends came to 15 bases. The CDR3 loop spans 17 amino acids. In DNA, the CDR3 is TGTGCCAGCAGTGATCCGGACCTCGGGTATAGCAATCAGCCCCAGCATTTT. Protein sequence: CASSDPDLGYSNQPQHF.